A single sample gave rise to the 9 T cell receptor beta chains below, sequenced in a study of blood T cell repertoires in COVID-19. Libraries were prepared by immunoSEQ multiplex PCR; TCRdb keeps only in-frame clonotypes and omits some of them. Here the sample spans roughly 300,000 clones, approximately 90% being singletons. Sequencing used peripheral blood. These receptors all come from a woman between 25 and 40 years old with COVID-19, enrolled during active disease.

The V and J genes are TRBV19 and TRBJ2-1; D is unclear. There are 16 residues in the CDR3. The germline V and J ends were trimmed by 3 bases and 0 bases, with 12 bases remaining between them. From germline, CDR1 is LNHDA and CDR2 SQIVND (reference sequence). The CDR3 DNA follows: TGTGCCAGTAGTATCCTGAGTAGTGCCTCCTACAATGAGCAGTTCTTC. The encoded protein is CASSILSSASYNEQFF.

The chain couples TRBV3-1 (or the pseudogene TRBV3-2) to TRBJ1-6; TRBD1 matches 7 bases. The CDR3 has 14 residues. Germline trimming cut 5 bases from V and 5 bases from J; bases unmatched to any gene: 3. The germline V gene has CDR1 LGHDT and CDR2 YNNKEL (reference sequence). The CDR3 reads CASSSGQHNSPLHF. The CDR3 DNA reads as TGTGCCAGCAGCTCGGGACAGCATAATTCACCCCTCCACTTT.

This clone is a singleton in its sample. CDR3 bases: TGTGCCAGCAGACTAACCTTACAGGGGGAAGAAGAGACCCAGTACTTC. Translated: CASRLTLQGEEETQYF. The rearrangement links TRBV7-2 to TRBJ2-5; 8 nucleotides agree with TRBD1. The CDR3 length is 16 residues. Germline lookup yields CDR1 SGHTA and CDR2 FQGNSA. Germline trimming cut 6 bases from V and 3 bases from J; bases unmatched to any gene: 12.

The CDR3 region has the DNA TGTGCCAGCTCCCAGGGCCGCCTTAACTATGGCTACACCTTC. Translation: CASSQGRLNYGYTF. The rearrangement joins TRBV27 to TRBJ1-2; possibly TRBD1 for D (5 bases). From germline, CDR1 is MNHEY and CDR2 SMNVEV (reference sequence). Deletions cut 8 bases from V and 1 base from J, with 14 bases between. CDR3 length equals 14 residues.

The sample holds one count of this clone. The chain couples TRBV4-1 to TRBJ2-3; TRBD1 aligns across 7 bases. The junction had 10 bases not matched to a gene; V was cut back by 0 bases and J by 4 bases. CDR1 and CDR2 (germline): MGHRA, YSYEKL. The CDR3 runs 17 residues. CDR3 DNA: TGCGCCAGCAGCCAAGATAGGGCAGGGGGAGTTCCAGATACGCAGTATTTT. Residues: CASSQDRAGGVPDTQYF.

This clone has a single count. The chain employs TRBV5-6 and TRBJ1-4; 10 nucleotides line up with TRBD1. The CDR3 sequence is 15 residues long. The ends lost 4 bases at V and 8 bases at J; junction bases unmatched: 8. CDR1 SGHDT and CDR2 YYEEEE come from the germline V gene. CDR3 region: CASSLYGTGDEKLFF. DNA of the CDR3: TGTGCCAGCAGCCTTTACGGGACAGGGGACGAAAAACTGTTTTTT. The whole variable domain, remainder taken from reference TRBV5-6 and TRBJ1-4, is DAGVTQSPTHLIKTRGQQVTLRCSPKSGHDTVSWYQQALGQGPQFIFQYYEEEERQRGNFPDRFSGHQFPNYSSELNVNALLLGDSALYLCASSLYGTGDEKLFFGSGTQLSVL.

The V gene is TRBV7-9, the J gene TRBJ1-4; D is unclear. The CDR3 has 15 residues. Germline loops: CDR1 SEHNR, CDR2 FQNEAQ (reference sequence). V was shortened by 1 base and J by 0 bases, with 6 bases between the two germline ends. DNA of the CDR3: TGTGCCAGCAGCTTAGAAACAGCAACTAATGAAAAACTGTTTTTT. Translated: CASSLETATNEKLFF.

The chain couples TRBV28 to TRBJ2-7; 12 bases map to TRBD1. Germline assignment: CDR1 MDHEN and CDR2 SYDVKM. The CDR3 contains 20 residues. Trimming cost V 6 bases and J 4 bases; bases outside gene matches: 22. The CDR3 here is CASRTPGGTGGPEGSYEQYF. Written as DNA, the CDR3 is TGTGCCAGCAGAACCCCGGGAGGGACAGGGGGCCCGGAGGGGTCGTACGAGCAGTACTTC.

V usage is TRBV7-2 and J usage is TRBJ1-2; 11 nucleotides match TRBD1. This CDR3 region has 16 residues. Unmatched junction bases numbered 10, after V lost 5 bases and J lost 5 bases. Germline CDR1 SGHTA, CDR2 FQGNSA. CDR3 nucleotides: TGTGCCAGCAGCATAGGACAGGGGGCGTACGGGTATGGCTACACCTTC. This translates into CASSIGQGAYGYGYTF.